This record covers a single T cell receptor beta chain. This sample was taken from a study of blood T cell repertoires in COVID-19. Study as a whole: COVID-19 samples collected from the United States, Italy and Spain covered acute and convalescent phases. PBMCs, B-cell-depleted T cells, or T cells were the source of the cDNA or gDNA that made up the material.

In germline, CDR1 is SGDLS, CDR2 YYNGEE. V gave up 3 bases and J gave up 5 bases; unmatched junction bases: 11. The CDR3 runs to 17 residues. Original methodology: Nucleated cell counts were estimated from reference gene primer amplification. Method: immunoSEQ multiplex PCR; TCRdb's copy keeps in-frame clones and lacks some. That table gives V, J and clone size, and the DNA gave D and trimming. The table shows nearly 80,000 clones, with around 80% occurring only once. The TCR sequence derives from a man in his 60s with active or convalescent COVID-19. V and J are TRBV9 and TRBJ2-7, with 13 bases that match TRBD2. Sample: peripheral blood. For the CDR3, the DNA is TGTGCCAGCAGCGATCCTCTGGGACTAGCGGGGAGGAACGAGCAGTACTTC. Encoded protein: CASSDPLGLAGRNEQYF. The complete variable domain, with remaining parts taken from reference TRBV9 and TRBJ2-7, reads DSGVTQTPKHLITATGQRVTLRCSPRSGDLSVYWYQQSLDQGLQFLIQYYNGEERAKGNILERFSAQQFPDLHSELNLSSLELGDSALYFCASSDPLGLAGRNEQYFGPGTRLTVT.